The clone carrying this T cell receptor beta chain was counted once. In the original analysis: The authors estimated nucleated cell counts from reference gene primer amplification. The assay was immunoSEQ multiplex PCR, and TCRdb's table has in-frame clones only and misses some. That table supplies the V and J calls and clone size; D and trimming were determined from the DNA. The sample includes some 250,000 clones, approximately 82% of them seen just once. This record comes from a study of blood T cell repertoires in COVID-19. Germline values: CDR1 MNHNS, CDR2 SASEGT. The CDR3 consists of 14 residues. Between the trimmed V and J ends, which lost 3 bases and 0 bases, there was a span of 8 bases.

The sample taken for sequencing was peripheral blood. This chain joins TRBV6-1 and TRBJ1-2, with D unclear. This receptor was obtained from a man aged 80 or over with acute or convalescent COVID-19. CDR3 residues: CASSDTVPNYGYTF. The CDR3, as DNA: TGTGCCAGCAGTGACACAGTTCCTAACTATGGCTACACCTTC.